The 8 T cell receptor beta chains below come from one sample, sequenced in a study of shared clonotypes between healthy human individuals. Sequencing was performed with immunoSEQ multiplex PCR; in TCRdb, only in-frame clones are kept and a portion is missing. The table shows roughly 2 million clones, with approximately 94% occurring only once. The material sequenced was naive CD4+ T cells sorted from blood. As to subset: CD45RA+ positively selected. The receptors here all came from a man aged 18-30 years in good health.

This chain links TRBV6-5 with TRBJ1-1; 9 positions match TRBD1. Trimming removed 4 bases from V and 6 bases from J; junction bases left unmatched: 9. Germline V gene sequence: CDR1 MNHEY, CDR2 SVGAGI. This CDR3 region has 15 residues. The CDR3 sequence is CASSWVTGGISEAFF. Written as DNA, the CDR3 is TGTGCCAGCAGTTGGGTGACAGGGGGAATATCTGAAGCTTTCTTT.

The V and J genes are TRBV27 and TRBJ2-6; D is undetermined. The CDR3 length is 16 residues. The V end lost 8 bases, the J end lost 0 bases, and 14 bases lay between the germline ends. Germline lookup yields CDR1 MNHEY and CDR2 SMNVEV (reference sequence). The CDR3 nucleotides are TGTGCCAGCTTTCTGAGTGACAACTCTGGGGCCAACGTCCTGACTTTC. It translates to CASFLSDNSGANVLTF.

The chain uses TRBV6-5 and TRBJ2-7; no firm D call. Germline V gene lookup returns CDR1 MNHEY and CDR2 SVGAGI. CDR3 length equals 14 residues. V lost 4 bases to trimming and J lost 2 bases, with 12 bases between them. CDR3 sequence (DNA): TGTGCCAGCAGTTCGCAGGCAGGCCCCTACGAGCAGTACTTC. It specifies CASSSQAGPYEQYF.

The chain joins TRBV6-1 to TRBJ1-1; D may be TRBD1 (5 bases). The germline CDR1 and CDR2 sequences are MNHNS and SASEGT. CDR3 length: 14 residues. Trimming pared 2 bases from V and 6 bases from J, leaving 13 bases between. CDR3 sequence: CASSEQPGRSEAFF. The CDR3 nucleotides are TGTGCCAGCAGTGAACAGCCAGGGCGATCTGAAGCTTTCTTT.

The V call is TRBV7-2, the J call TRBJ2-1; D is perhaps TRBD1 (6 bases). The CDR3 contains 15 residues. The V end was cut by 4 bases, the J end by 0 bases, with 10 bases between. Germline V CDR1 and CDR2: SGHTA, FQGNSA. CDR3 DNA: TGTGCCAGCAGCTCGGCAGGGGTCTCCTACAATGAGCAGTTCTTC. Protein sequence: CASSSAGVSYNEQFF.

The chain employs TRBV1 and TRBJ1-5; the table's D call, TRBD1, has no DNA check behind it. TRBV1 constitutes a pseudogene. This CDR3 comprises 18 residues. The CDR3 bases are TGCACCAGCAGCCAGCGGGACAGCTCTTCTTTGCGGAATCAGCCCCAGCATTTT. It yields the protein CTSSQRDSSSLRNQPQHF.

Note on this clone: One junction end does not reproduce the germline sequence, and a read error may be involved. The chain combines TRBV5-4 with TRBJ2-1; perhaps D is TRBD1 or TRBD2 (6 bases each). CDR1 and CDR2 (germline): SGHNT, YYREEE (reference sequence). This CDR3 spans 11 amino acids. CDR3 sequence reads: CRVGGIYEQFF. In nucleotides, the CDR3 is TGCAGGGTCGGGGGCATCTATGAGCAGTTCTTC.

On this clone: Additional DNA sequences in this sample encode the identical CDR3. The J gene is TRBJ1-1, the V gene TRBV13; D gene unclear. The germline V and J ends were trimmed by 3 bases and 5 bases, with 7 bases remaining between them. Germline CDR1 PRHDT, CDR2 FYEKMQ (reference sequence). The CDR3 spans 12 residues. CDR3 in DNA: TGTGCCAGCAGCTTCCGGAGGACTGAAGCTTTCTTT. Its protein is CASSFRRTEAFF. Full variable domain (rest looked up from reference TRBV13 and TRBJ1-1): AAGVIQSPRHLIKEKRETATLKCYPIPRHDTVYWYQQGPGQDPQFLISFYEKMQSDKGSIPDRFSAQQFSDYHSELNMSSLELGDSALYFCASSFRRTEAFFGQGTRLTVV.